Each of the 20 T cell receptor beta chains below was sequenced from the same sample in a study. MiXCR, run by TCRdb on the 5' RACE reads, gives a single entry per CDR3 protein. The table records under 65,000 distinct CDR3 sequences, around 26% of them present only once. Sequenced material: tumor-infiltrating memory CD4+ T cells sorted from the breast tumor. Stated subset: memory CD4+ T cells, CD4+CD45RO+CD25-. The receptors originated from a female donor with breast cancer.

This clonotype was counted a few times. The V gene is TRBV20-1, the J gene TRBJ1-2; no reliable D call. Germline assignment: CDR1 DFQATT and CDR2 SNEGSKA (reference sequence). Trimming took off 3 bases at V and 4 bases at J, with 15 bases between the two ends. CDR3 length: 14 residues. The CDR3, as DNA: TGCAGTGCTAGGTCGCCTCGCTATTTCTATGGCTACACCTTC. Translating gives CSARSPRYFYGYTF.

This clonotype showed up many times. The chain links TRBV7-3 to TRBJ1-1, with D possibly TRBD1 on 5 matching bases. The length of the CDR3 is 13 residues. The germline V gene has CDR1 SGHTA and CDR2 FQGTGA. V shed 2 bases and J shed 2 bases, with 6 bases lying between them. CDR3 bases: TGTGCCAGCAGCTTACAGGGAAACACTGAAGCTTTCTTT. Translated: CASSLQGNTEAFF.

V and J are TRBV29-1 and TRBJ1-2; 9 bases line up with TRBD1. Trimming removed 7 bases from V and 4 bases from J; junction bases left unmatched: 7. Germline CDR1 SQVTM, CDR2 ANQGSEA. The CDR3 sequence is 13 residues long. CDR3 coding DNA: TGCAGCGCCGCGGGACAGGGTGGCTATGGCTACACCTTC. Translating it yields CSAAGQGGYGYTF.

The V gene is TRBV6-5, the J gene TRBJ1-2; D unresolved. The CDR3 is 15 residues long. V lost 7 bases, J lost 8 bases, and 23 bases lay in between. Germline assignment: CDR1 MNHEY and CDR2 SVGAGI. The CDR3 DNA follows: TGTGCCAGCAAAAGTCCGGATGTGACGGCGAGGGGCTACACCTTC. It encodes CASKSPDVTARGYTF.

This clonotype occurred a few times. CDR3 nucleotide sequence: TGTGCCAGCAGCCAAGATAGCGGGAGTGCGTACTTC. Amino acid sequence: CASSQDSGSAYF. The V and J genes are TRBV7-9 and TRBJ2-7, with TRBD2 identical over 9 bases. CDR3 length: 12 amino acids. Per germline, CDR1 SEHNR and CDR2 FQNEAQ (reference sequence). The V and J ends lost 5 bases and 12 bases, in that order; junction bases with no gene match: 8.

In this sample, this clonotype turned up many times. The J gene is TRBJ2-1, the V gene TRBV7-9; tentatively, D is TRBD1 (5 bases). The germline gives CDR1 SEHNR, CDR2 FQNEAQ (reference sequence). Trimming pared 3 bases from V and 4 bases from J, leaving 10 bases between. There are 14 residues in the CDR3. The CDR3 loop reads CASSLDTWYNEQFF. DNA for the CDR3: TGTGCCAGCAGCTTGGACACTTGGTACAATGAGCAGTTCTTC.

This clonotype showed up just a few times. CDR3: CASSMAGEEGQPQHF. The CDR3 DNA is TGCGCCAGCAGCATGGCAGGGGAGGAGGGTCAGCCCCAGCATTTT. The chain employs TRBV5-1 and TRBJ1-5, with D tentatively TRBD1 (6 bases). V was trimmed by 4 bases and J by 6 bases, leaving 17 bases between them. The CDR3 has 15 amino acids. CDR1 is SGHRS, CDR2 YFSETQ, per germline.

J is TRBJ1-3 and V is TRBV7-2; D perhaps matches TRBD1 (5 bases). V lost 2 bases, J lost 4 bases, and 12 bases lay in between. This CDR3 spans 15 amino acids. Germline-derived CDR1 and CDR2 are SGHTA and FQGNSA. The CDR3 coding sequence is TGTGCCAGCAGCTTACAGGGATTGCCCGGAAACACCATATATTTT. This sequence encodes CASSLQGLPGNTIYF.

The chain is built from TRBV6-1 and TRBJ1-5; no reliable D call. CDR1 is MNHNS, CDR2 SASEGT, per germline. Trimming removed 11 bases from V and 0 bases from J, with 8 bases in between. The CDR3 consists of 12 residues. In nucleotides, the CDR3 is TGTGCCTCCGAGTATAGCAATCAGCCCCAGCATTTT. Its protein is CASEYSNQPQHF.

The chain is built from TRBV29-1 and TRBJ2-4; D is possibly TRBD1 (5 bases). Trimming took 0 bases from V and 9 from J, leaving 12 bases between them. This CDR3 has 13 residues. CDR1 is SQVTM, CDR2 ANQGSEA, per germline. CDR3 coding DNA: TGCAGCGTTGAAGATAGGGGATTGGGCATTCAGTACTTC. It yields the protein CSVEDRGLGIQYF. Combining the CDR3 with reference TRBV29-1 and TRBJ2-4 gives the whole variable domain SAVISQKPSRDICQRGTSLTIQCQVDSQVTMMFWYRQQPGQSLTLIATANQGSEATYESGFVIDKFPISRPNLTFSTLTVSNMSPEDSSIYLCSVEDRGLGIQYFGAGTRLSVL.

This clonotype was picked up a small number of times. The chain has TRBV6-1 and TRBJ2-7; 9 bases are shared with TRBD1. J lost 1 base, V lost 7 bases, and 14 bases had no gene match. The CDR3 consists of 17 residues. The germline CDR1 and CDR2 sequences are MNHNS and SASEGT. The CDR3 DNA reads as TGTGCCAGCAAGACCCGGGACAGGGTCCGGATTTCCTACGAGCAGTACTTC. It codes for CASKTRDRVRISYEQYF.

The V and J genes are TRBV20-1 and TRBJ2-3, with a tentative D call TRBD2 (7 bases). The CDR3 is 14 amino acids. V was trimmed by 6 bases and J by 1 base, leaving 14 bases between them. The germline CDR1 and CDR2 sequences are DFQATT and SNEGSKA (reference sequence). The CDR3 bases are TGCAGTGCCCATGGGAGGGGGGGCACAGATACGCAGTATTTT. Amino acids: CSAHGRGGTDTQYF.

This rearrangement joins TRBV20-1 to TRBJ1-5; TRBD1 is a possible D gene (6 bases). V gave up 6 bases and J gave up 6 bases, with 24 bases separating them. The CDR3 is made up of 16 amino acids. Germline CDR1 is DFQATT and CDR2 is SNEGSKA (reference sequence). CDR3 bases: TGCAGTGCCAAAGGGGGAATAAGGAGAGTTCTTCAGCCCCAGCATTTT. As protein: CSAKGGIRRVLQPQHF.

The V call is TRBV29-1, the J call TRBJ2-5, with D perhaps TRBD2 (5 bases). This CDR3 comprises 10 residues. The germline gives CDR1 SQVTM, CDR2 ANQGSEA. Deletions cut 6 bases from V and 5 bases from J, with 7 bases between. CDR3 region: CSVREETQYF. For the CDR3, the DNA is TGCAGCGTAAGGGAGGAGACCCAGTACTTC.

This clonotype showed up many times. The chain links TRBV20-1 to TRBJ2-3, with 7 nucleotides matching TRBD1. This CDR3 comprises 16 residues. Looked up from germline, CDR1 is DFQATT and CDR2 is SNEGSKA (reference sequence). Trimming took 0 bases from V and 3 from J; bases not matched to a gene: 9. The CDR3 sequence: CSARDLEGAPTDTQYF. The CDR3 nucleotides are TGCAGTGCTAGAGATCTAGAGGGGGCGCCGACAGATACGCAGTATTTT.

Only a few counts were recorded for this clonotype. The chain employs TRBV20-1 and TRBJ1-1; a possible D gene is TRBD1 (5 bases). V was trimmed by 0 bases and J by 4 bases, leaving 9 bases between them. The CDR3 totals 13 residues. CDR1 is DFQATT, CDR2 SNEGSKA, per germline (reference sequence). CDR3 region: CSAREGTATEAFF. The CDR3 nucleotides are TGCAGTGCTAGAGAGGGGACGGCCACTGAAGCTTTCTTT.

This clonotype was detected a few times. The V and J genes are TRBV7-9 and TRBJ1-1; 8 bases match TRBD1. The CDR3 runs 15 residues. Trimming cost V 4 bases and J 5 bases; bases outside gene matches: 9. Germline assignment: CDR1 SEHNR and CDR2 FQNEAQ (reference sequence). CDR3 coding DNA: TGTGCCAGCAGCTCCCCAGGGGGCTCTCGGACTGAAGCTTTCTTT. Its translation is CASSSPGGSRTEAFF. The variable domain in full, with the rest retrieved from reference TRBV7-9 and TRBJ1-1, is DTGVSQNPRHKITKRGQNVTFRCDPISEHNRLYWYRQTLGQGPEFLTYFQNEAQLEKSRLLSDRFSAERPKGSFSTLEIQRTEQGDSAMYLCASSSPGGSRTEAFFGQGTRLTVV.

About this clonotype itself: This may be a read error: a much more frequent sequence differs by one nucleotide. The CDR3 loop is CSSSLAGQGAEAFF. In DNA, the CDR3 is TGCTCCAGCAGCTTGGCGGGACAGGGGGCTGAAGCTTTCTTT. This sequence joins TRBV5-1 and TRBJ1-1, with 11 bases fitting TRBD1. CDR1 is SGHRS and CDR2 is YFSETQ in the germline V gene. The CDR3 extends over 14 amino acids.

The V gene is TRBV6-5, the J gene TRBJ2-7; TRBD2 agrees at 8 bases. J lost 3 bases, V lost 8 bases, and 6 bases had no gene match. CDR1 is MNHEY, CDR2 SVGAGI, per germline. The CDR3 sequence is 13 residues long. The CDR3 here is CASARGGFYEQYF. CDR3 in DNA: TGTGCCAGCGCCCGGGGGGGATTCTACGAGCAGTACTTC.

This clonotype was counted a few times. The J gene is TRBJ1-5, the V gene TRBV6-1, with 9 bases aligning to TRBD1. CDR1 and CDR2 from the germline V gene are MNHNS and SASEGT. Losses at the gene ends were 4 bases for V and 6 bases for J; bases not matched to a gene: 7. The CDR3 length is 15 residues. CDR3 residues: CASSGSGQGGQPQHF. CDR3 in DNA: TGTGCCAGCAGTGGTTCGGGACAGGGAGGTCAGCCCCAGCATTTT.